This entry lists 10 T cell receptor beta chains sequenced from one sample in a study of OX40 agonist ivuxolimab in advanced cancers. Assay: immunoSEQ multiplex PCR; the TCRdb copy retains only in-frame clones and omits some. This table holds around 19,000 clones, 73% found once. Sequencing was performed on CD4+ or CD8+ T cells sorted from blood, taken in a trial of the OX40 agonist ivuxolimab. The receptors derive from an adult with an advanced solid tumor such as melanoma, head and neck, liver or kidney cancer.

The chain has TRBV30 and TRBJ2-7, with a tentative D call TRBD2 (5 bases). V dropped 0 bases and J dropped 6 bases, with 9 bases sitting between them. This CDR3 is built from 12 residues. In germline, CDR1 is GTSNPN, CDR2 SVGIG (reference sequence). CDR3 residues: CAWSVSGFEQYF. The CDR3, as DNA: TGTGCCTGGAGTGTATCGGGGTTCGAGCAGTACTTC.

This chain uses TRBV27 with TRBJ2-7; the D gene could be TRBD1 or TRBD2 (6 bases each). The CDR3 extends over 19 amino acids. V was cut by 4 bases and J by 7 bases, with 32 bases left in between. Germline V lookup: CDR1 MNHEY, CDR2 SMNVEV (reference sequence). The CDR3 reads CASSSKGGRGVGGTWEQYF. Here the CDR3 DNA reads TGTGCCAGCAGTTCAAAAGGGGGACGAGGGGTGGGCGGGACCTGGGAGCAGTACTTC.

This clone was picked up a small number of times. In DNA form, the CDR3 reads TGTGCCAGCAGCTTAGGAGGGACAGATACGCAGTATTTT. It is translated as CASSLGGTDTQYF. This rearrangement joins TRBV7-2 to TRBJ2-3, with D maybe TRBD2 (5 bases). Trimming pared 1 base from V and 3 bases from J, leaving 5 bases between. This CDR3 contains 13 residues. Germline V gene sequence: CDR1 SGHTA, CDR2 FQGNSA.

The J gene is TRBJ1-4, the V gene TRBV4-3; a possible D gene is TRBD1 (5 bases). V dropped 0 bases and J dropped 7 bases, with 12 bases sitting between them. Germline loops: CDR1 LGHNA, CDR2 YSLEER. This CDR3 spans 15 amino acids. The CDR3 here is CASSQDTGGGEKLFF. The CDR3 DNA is TGCGCCAGCAGCCAAGATACCGGGGGGGGTGAAAAACTGTTTTTT.

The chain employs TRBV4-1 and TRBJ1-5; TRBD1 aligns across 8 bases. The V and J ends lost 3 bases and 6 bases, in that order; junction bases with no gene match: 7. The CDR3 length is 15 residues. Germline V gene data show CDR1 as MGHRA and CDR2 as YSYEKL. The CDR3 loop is CASSQEDRVGQPQHF. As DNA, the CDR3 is TGCGCCAGCAGCCAGGAGGACAGGGTCGGTCAGCCCCAGCATTTT.

In DNA form, the CDR3 reads TGTGCCAGCAGCTTAGGATACGGGACTTTACAAGAGACCCAGTACTTC. This sequence encodes CASSLGYGTLQETQYF. The chain recombines TRBV7-9 with TRBJ2-5, with D possibly being TRBD2 (6 bases). Germline CDR1 reads SEHNR; CDR2 reads FQNEAQ (reference sequence). The V end was cut by 1 base, the J end by 2 bases, with 14 bases between. This CDR3 has 16 residues.

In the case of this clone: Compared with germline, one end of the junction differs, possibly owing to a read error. The CDR3 DNA sequence: TGCGCCAGCAGCCAAGATCGGGGTGGTGGAGCGGGAGGGCCGGTCTTC. Its protein is CASSQDRGGGAGGPVF. The chain carries TRBV4-1 and TRBJ2-1, with 10 bases lining up with TRBD2. CDR1 is MGHRA, CDR2 YSYEKL, per germline. The CDR3 loop spans 16 amino acids.

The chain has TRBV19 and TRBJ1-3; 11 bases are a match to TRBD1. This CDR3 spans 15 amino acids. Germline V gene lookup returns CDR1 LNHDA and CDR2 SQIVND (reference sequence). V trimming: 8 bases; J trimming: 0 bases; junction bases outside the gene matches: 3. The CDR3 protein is CASGQGARSGNTIYF. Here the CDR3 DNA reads TGTGCCAGTGGACAGGGGGCGCGCTCTGGAAACACCATATATTTT. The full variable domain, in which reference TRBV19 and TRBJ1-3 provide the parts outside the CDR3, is DGGITQSPKYLFRKEGQNVTLSCEQNLNHDAMYWYRQDPGQGLRLIYYSQIVNDFQKGDIAEGYSVSREKKESFPLTVTSAQKNPTAFYLCASGQGARSGNTIYFGEGSWLTVV.

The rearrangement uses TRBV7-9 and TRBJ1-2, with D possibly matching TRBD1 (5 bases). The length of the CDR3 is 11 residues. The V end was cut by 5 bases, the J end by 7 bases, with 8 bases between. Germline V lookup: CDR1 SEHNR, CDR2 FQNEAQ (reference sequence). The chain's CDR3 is CASSERGGYTF. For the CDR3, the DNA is TGTGCCAGCAGCGAGAGGGGTGGCTACACCTTC. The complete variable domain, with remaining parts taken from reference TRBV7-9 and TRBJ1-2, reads DTGVSQNPRHKITKRGQNVTFRCDPISEHNRLYWYRQTLGQGPEFLTYFQNEAQLEKSRLLSDRFSAERPKGSFSTLEIQRTEQGDSAMYLCASSERGGYTFGSGTRLTVV.

CDR3 in amino acids: CASSLDALNTEAFF. CDR3 in DNA: TGTGCCAGCAGTTTAGACGCCTTGAACACTGAAGCTTTCTTT. The chain employs TRBV28 and TRBJ1-1, with unresolved D. The CDR3 is 14 residues long. V was cut by 2 bases and J by 0 bases, with 7 bases left in between. Looked up from germline, CDR1 is MDHEN and CDR2 is SYDVKM.